This record concerns one TCR beta chain sequence. Its antigen is unidentified. This sample is part of a study of neoadjuvant anti-PD-1 for oral cavity cancer. Overall study results and limits: PBMC Gini-index clonality exceeded responders' in non-responders post-nivolumab.

TCRdb's copy holds only in-frame clones and misses some; the assay was immunoSEQ multiplex PCR. The sample contains more than 11,000 clones, roughly 71% of which appear only once. CDR1 and CDR2 from the germline V gene are SGHVS and FQNEAQ. This CDR3 has 17 amino acids. V gave up 0 bases and J gave up 2 bases, with 17 bases separating them. Time point here: after neoadjuvant nivolumab, at surgical resection. Patients had HPV-negative, locally advanced oral cavity squamous cell carcinoma. Blood cells were analyzed directly, without culture or expansion. This sequence was found in a person aged 35-79 years with oral cavity squamous cell carcinoma. The chain employs TRBV7-8 and TRBJ2-7, with D unclear. The source material was PBMCs, sampled after nivolumab (anti-PD-1) treatment. The CDR3: CASSLARVSQVTYEQYF. The CDR3 DNA sequence: TGTGCCAGCAGCTTAGCTCGGGTTTCGCAGGTCACCTACGAGCAGTACTTC.